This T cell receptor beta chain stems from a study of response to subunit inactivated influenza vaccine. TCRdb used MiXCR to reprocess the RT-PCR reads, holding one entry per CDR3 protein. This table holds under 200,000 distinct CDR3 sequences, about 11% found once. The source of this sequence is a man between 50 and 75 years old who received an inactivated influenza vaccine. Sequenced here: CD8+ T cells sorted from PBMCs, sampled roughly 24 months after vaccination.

The CDR3 spells CASSPLTSGGAYEQYF. CDR3 DNA sequence: TGTGCCAGCAGTCCGCTAACTAGCGGGGGGGCCTACGAGCAGTACTTC. The gene calls are TRBV6-1 and TRBJ2-7; 13 positions match TRBD2. This CDR3 comprises 16 residues. Trimming at V came to 5 bases and at J to 2 bases, leaving 6 bases not matched to a gene. CDR1 and CDR2 from the germline V gene are MNHNS and SASEGT.